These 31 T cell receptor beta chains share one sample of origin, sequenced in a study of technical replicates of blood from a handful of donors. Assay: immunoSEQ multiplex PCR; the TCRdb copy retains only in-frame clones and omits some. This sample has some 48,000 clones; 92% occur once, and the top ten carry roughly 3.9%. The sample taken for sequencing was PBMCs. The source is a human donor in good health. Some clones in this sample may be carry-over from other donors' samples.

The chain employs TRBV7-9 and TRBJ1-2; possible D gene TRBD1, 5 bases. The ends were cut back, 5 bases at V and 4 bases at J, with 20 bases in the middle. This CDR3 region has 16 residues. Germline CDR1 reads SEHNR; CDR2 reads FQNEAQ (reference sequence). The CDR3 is CASSGGARGFLYGYTF. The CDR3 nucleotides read TGTGCCAGCAGCGGGGGTGCCCGGGGGTTTCTCTATGGCTACACCTTC.

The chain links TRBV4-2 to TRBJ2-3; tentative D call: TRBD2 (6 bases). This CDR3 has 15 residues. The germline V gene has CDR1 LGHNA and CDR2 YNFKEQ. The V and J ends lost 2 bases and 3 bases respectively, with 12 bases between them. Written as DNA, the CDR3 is TGTGCCAGCAGCCAACGGGCGGGAACTACAGATACGCAGTATTTT. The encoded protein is CASSQRAGTTDTQYF.

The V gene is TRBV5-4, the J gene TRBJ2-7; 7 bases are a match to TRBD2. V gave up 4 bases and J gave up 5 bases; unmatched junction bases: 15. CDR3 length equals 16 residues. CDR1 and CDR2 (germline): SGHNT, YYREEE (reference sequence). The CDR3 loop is CASSRPSSGGLHEQYF. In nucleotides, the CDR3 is TGTGCCAGCAGCCGGCCCAGTTCGGGAGGTCTCCACGAGCAGTACTTC.

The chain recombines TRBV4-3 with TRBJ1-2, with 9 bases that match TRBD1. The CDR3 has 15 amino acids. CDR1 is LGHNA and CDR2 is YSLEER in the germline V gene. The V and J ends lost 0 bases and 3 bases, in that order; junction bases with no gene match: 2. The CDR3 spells CASSQDRTGDYGYTF. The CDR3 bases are TGCGCCAGCAGCCAAGACCGGACAGGGGACTATGGCTACACCTTC.

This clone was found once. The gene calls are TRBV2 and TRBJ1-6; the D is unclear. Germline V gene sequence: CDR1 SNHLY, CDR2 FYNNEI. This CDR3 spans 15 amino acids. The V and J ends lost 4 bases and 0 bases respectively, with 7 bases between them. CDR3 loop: CASSAGGSYNSPLHF. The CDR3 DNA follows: TGTGCCAGCAGTGCCGGCGGCTCCTATAATTCACCCCTCCACTTT.

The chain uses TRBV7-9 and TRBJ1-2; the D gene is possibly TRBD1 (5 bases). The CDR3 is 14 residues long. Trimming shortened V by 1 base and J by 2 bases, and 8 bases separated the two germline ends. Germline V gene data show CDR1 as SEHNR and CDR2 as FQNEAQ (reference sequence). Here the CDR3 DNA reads TGTGCCAGCAGCTTAGTGACAGACAACTATGGCTACACCTTC. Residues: CASSLVTDNYGYTF.

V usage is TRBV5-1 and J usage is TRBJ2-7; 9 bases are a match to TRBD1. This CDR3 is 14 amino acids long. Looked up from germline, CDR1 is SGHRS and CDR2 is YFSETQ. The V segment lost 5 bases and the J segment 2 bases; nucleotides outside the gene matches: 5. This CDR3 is CASSLGTGTYEQYF. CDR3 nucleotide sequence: TGCGCCAGCAGTTTAGGGACAGGGACCTACGAGCAGTACTTC.

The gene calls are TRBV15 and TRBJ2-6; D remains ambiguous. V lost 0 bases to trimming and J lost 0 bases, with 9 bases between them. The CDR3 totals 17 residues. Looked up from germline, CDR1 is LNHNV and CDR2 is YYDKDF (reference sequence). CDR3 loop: CATSRDLSYSGANVLTF. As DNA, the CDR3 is TGTGCCACCAGCAGAGATCTTAGCTACTCTGGGGCCAACGTCCTGACTTTC. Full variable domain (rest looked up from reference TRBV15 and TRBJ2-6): DAMVIQNPRYQVTQFGKPVTLSCSQTLNHNVMYWYQQKSSQAPKLLFHYYDKDFNNEADTPDNFQSRRPNTSFCFLDIRSPGLGDTAMYLCATSRDLSYSGANVLTFGAGSRLTVL.

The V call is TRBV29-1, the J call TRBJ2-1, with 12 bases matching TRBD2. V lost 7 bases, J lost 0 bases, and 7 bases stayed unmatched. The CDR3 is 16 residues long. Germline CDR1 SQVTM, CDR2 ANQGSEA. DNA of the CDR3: TGCAGCGCACGGACTAGCGGGGTCCGCTCCTACAATGAGCAGTTCTTC. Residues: CSARTSGVRSYNEQFF.

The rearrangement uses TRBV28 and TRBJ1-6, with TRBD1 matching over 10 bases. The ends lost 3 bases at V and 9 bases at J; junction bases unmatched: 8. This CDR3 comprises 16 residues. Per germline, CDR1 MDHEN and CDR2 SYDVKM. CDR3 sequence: CASSFRKTGGRSPLHF. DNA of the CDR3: TGTGCCAGCAGTTTCCGAAAGACAGGGGGCCGTTCACCCCTCCACTTT.

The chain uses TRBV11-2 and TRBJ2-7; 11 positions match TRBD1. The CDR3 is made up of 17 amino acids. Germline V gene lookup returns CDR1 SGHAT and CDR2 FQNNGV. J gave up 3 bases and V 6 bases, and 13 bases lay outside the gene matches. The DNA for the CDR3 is TGTGCCAGCAGTTCCGGGACAGGGGGTTTCCGGGACTACGAGCAGTACTTC. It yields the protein CASSSGTGGFRDYEQYF.

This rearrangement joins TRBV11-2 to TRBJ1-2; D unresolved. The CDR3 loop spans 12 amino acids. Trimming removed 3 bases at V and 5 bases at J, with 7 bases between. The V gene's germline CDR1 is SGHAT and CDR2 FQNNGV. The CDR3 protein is CASSFYLYGYTF. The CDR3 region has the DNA TGTGCCAGCAGCTTCTATCTATATGGCTACACCTTC.

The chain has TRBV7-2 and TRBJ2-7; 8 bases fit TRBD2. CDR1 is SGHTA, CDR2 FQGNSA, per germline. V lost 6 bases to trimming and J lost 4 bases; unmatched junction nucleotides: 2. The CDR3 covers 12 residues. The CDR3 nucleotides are TGTGCCAGCAGTCAGCGGGAGTACGAGCAGTACTTC. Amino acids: CASSQREYEQYF.

As DNA, the CDR3 is TGCGCCAGCAGGCCGGGACAGGGGAACACTGAAGCTTTCTTT. It yields the protein CASRPGQGNTEAFF. The rearrangement links TRBV10-2 to TRBJ1-1, with TRBD1 matching over 9 bases. Losses at the gene ends were 6 bases for V and 1 base for J; bases not matched to a gene: 3. CDR1 is WSHSY and CDR2 is SAAADI in the germline V gene. There are 14 residues in the CDR3.

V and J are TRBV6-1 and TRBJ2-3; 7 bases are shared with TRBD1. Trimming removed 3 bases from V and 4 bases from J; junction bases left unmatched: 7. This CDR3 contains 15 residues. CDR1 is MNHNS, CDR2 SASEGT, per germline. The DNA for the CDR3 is TGTGCCAGCAGTGATGGACAGGTCGTCGCAGATACGCAGTATTTT. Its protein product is CASSDGQVVADTQYF.

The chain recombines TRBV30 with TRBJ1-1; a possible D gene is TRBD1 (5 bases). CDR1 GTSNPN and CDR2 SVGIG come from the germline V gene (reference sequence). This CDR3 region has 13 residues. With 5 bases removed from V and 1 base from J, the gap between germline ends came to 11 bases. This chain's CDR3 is CAWVGDWNTEAFF. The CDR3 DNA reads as TGTGCCTGGGTCGGGGACTGGAACACTGAAGCTTTCTTT.

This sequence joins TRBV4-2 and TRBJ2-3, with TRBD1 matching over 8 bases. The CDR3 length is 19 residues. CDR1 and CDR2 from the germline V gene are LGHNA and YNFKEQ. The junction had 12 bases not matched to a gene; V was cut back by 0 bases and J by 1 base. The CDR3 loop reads CASSQDRAGGRICTDTQYF. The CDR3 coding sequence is TGTGCCAGCAGCCAAGATAGGGCAGGGGGCCGGATATGCACAGATACGCAGTATTTT.

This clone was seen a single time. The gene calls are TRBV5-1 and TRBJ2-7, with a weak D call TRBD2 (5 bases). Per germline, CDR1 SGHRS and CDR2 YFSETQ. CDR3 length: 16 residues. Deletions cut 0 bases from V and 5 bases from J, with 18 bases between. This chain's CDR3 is CASSLGSSGGPDEQYF. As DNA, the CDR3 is TGCGCCAGCAGCTTGGGTTCCAGTGGCGGGCCGGACGAGCAGTACTTC.

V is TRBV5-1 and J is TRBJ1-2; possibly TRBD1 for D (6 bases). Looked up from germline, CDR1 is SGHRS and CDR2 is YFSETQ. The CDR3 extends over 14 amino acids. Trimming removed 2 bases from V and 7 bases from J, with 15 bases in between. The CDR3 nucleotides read TGCGCCAGCAGCTTTATACAGGGTTCAGGTGGCTACACCTTC. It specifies CASSFIQGSGGYTF.

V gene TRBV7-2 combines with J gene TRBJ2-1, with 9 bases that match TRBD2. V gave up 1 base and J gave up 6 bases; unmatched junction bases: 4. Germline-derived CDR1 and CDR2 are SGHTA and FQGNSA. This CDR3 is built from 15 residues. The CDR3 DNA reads TGTGCCAGCAGCTTAGTTGGCGGGGGGGCCAATGAGCAGTTCTTC. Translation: CASSLVGGGANEQFF.

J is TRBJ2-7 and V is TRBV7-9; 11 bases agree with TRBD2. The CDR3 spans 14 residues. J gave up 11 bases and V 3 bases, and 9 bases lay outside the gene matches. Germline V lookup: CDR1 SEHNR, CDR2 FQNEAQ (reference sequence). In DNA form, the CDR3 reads TGTGCCAGCAGCTTCGAAGGCCTAGCGGGAGGAGAGTACTTC. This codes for CASSFEGLAGGEYF.

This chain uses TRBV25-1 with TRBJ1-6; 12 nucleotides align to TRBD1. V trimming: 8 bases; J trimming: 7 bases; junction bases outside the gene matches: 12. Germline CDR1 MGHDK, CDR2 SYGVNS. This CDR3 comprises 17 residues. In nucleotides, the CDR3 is TGTGCCAGCTCGGACCCGGGACAGGGGGCTTTGAATTCACCCCTCCACTTT. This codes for CASSDPGQGALNSPLHF.

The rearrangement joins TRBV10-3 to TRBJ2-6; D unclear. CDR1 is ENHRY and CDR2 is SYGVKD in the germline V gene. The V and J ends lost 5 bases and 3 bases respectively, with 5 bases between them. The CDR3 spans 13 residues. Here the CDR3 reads CAISSGGANVLTF. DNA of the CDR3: TGTGCCATCAGTTCCGGTGGGGCCAACGTCCTGACTTTC.

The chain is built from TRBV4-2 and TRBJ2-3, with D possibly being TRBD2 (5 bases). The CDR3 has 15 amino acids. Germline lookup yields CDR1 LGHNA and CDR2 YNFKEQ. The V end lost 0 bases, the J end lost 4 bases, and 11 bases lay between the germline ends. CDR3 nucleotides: TGTGCCAGCAGCCAAGATAGTGCCGGGGCAGATACGCAGTATTTT. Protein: CASSQDSAGADTQYF.

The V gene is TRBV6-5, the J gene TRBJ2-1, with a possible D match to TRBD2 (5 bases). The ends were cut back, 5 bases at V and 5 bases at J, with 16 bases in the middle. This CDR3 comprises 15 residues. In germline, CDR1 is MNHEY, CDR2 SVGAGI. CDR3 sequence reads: CASSPFGDSHNEQFF. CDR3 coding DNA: TGTGCCAGCAGTCCCTTCGGGGATTCACACAATGAGCAGTTCTTC.

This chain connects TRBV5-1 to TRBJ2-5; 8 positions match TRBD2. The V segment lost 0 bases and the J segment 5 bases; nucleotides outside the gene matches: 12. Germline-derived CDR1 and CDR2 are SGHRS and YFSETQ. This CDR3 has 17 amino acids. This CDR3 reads CASSLGSGGPSGETQYF. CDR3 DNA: TGCGCCAGCAGCTTGGGAAGCGGGGGTCCCTCGGGGGAGACCCAGTACTTC.

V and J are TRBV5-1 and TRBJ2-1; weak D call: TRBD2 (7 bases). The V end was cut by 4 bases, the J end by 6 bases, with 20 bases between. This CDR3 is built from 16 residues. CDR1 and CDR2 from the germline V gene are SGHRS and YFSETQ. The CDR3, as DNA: TGCGCCAGCAGCGAAGGGGGGGCGCCTCATGTCAATGAGCAGTTCTTC. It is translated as CASSEGGAPHVNEQFF.

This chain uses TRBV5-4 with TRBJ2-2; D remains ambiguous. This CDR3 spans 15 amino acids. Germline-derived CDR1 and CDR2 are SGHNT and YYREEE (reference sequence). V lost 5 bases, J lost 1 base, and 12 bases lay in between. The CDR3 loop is CASSSKERNTGELFF. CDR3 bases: TGTGCCAGCAGTTCTAAGGAGCGGAACACCGGGGAGCTGTTTTTT.

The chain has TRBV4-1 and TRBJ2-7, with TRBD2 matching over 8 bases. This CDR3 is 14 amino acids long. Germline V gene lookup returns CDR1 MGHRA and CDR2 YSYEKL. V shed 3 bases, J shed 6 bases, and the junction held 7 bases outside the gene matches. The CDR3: CASSQGSGGGEQYF. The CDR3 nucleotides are TGCGCCAGCAGCCAGGGGAGCGGGGGAGGCGAGCAGTACTTC.

For the CDR3, the DNA is TGTGCCAGCAGTGACCTACCTAGCGGGGGCTCCTACGAGCAGTACTTC. This codes for CASSDLPSGGSYEQYF. The chain recombines TRBV2 with TRBJ2-7; the match to TRBD2 covers 10 bases. Losses at the gene ends were 3 bases for V and 0 bases for J; bases not matched to a gene: 5. Germline values: CDR1 SNHLY, CDR2 FYNNEI. CDR3 length equals 16 residues. Combining the CDR3 with reference TRBV2 and TRBJ2-7 gives the whole variable domain EPEVTQTPSHQVTQMGQEVILRCVPISNHLYFYWYRQILGQKVEFLVSFYNNEISEKSEIFDDQFSVERPDGSNFTLKIRSTKLEDSAMYFCASSDLPSGGSYEQYFGPGTRLTVT.

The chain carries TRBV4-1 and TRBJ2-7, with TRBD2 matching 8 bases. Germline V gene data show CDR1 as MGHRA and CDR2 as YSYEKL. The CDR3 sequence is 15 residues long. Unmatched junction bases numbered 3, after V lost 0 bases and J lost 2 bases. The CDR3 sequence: CASSQENGRAYEQYF. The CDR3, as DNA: TGCGCCAGCAGCCAAGAAAACGGGAGGGCCTACGAGCAGTACTTC.